This entry describes one T cell receptor (beta chain). Sequencing was performed with immunoSEQ multiplex PCR; in TCRdb, only in-frame clones are kept and a portion is missing. The table includes about 260,000 clones, about 90% detected once. The record originates from a study of blood T cell repertoires in COVID-19. The CDR3 is 17 residues long. The junction had 13 bases not matched to a gene; V was cut back by 5 bases and J by 5 bases. Looked up from germline, CDR1 is SGHTA and CDR2 is FQGNSA. The source of this sequence is a woman under 40 with COVID-19, enrolled during active disease. The sequenced sample consisted of peripheral blood. V usage is TRBV7-2 and J usage is TRBJ2-3, with 10 positions matching TRBD2. The CDR3 loop reads CASSGGSSGRGGDTQYF. CDR3 in DNA: TGTGCCAGCAGCGGGGGATCCAGCGGGAGGGGAGGAGATACGCAGTATTTT.